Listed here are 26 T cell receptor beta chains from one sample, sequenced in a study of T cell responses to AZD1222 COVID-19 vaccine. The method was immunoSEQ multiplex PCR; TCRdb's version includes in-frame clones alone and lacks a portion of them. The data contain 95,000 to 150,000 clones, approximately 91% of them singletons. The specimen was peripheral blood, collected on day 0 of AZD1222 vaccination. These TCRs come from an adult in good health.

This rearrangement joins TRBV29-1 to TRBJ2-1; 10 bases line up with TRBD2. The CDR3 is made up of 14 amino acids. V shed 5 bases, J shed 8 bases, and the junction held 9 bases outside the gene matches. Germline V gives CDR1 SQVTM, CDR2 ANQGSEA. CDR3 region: CSVWGLAGDHEQFF. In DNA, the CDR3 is TGCAGCGTTTGGGGGCTAGCGGGAGATCATGAGCAGTTCTTC.

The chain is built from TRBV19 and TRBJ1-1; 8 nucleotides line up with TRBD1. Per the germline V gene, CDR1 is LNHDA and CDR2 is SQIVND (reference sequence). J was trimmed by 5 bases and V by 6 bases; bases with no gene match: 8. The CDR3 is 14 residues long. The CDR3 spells CASRATGVGTEAFF. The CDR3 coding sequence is TGTGCCAGTAGGGCGACAGGGGTGGGGACTGAAGCTTTCTTT. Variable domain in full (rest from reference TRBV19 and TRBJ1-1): DGGITQSPKYLFRKEGQNVTLSCEQNLNHDAMYWYRQDPGQGLRLIYYSQIVNDFQKGDIAEGYSVSREKKESFPLTVTSAQKNPTAFYLCASRATGVGTEAFFGQGTRLTVV.

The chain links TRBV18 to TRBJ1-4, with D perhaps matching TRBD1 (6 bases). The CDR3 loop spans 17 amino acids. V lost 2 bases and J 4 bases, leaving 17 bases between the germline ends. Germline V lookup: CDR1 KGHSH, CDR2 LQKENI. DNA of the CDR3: TGTGCCAGCTCACCAAGTCCGACGACAGGCAATAATGAAAAACTGTTTTTT. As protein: CASSPSPTTGNNEKLFF. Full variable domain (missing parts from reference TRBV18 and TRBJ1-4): NAGVMQNPRHLVRRRGQEARLRCSPMKGHSHVYWYRQLPEEGLKFMVYLQKENIIDESGMPKERFSAEFPKEGPSILRIQQVVRGDSAAYFCASSPSPTTGNNEKLFFGSGTQLSVL.

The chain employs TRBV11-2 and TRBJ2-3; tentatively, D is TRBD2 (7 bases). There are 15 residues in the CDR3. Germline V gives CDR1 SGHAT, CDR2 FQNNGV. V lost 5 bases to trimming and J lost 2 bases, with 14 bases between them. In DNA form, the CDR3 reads TGTGCCAGCAGCACCGTGGGGGGGGCCACAGATACGCAGTATTTT. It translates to CASSTVGGATDTQYF. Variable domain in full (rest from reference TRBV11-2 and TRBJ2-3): EAGVAQSPRYKIIEKRQSVAFWCNPISGHATLYWYQQILGQGPKLLIQFQNNGVVDDSQLPKDRFSAERLKGVDSTLKIQPAKLEDSAVYLCASSTVGGATDTQYFGPGTRLTVL.

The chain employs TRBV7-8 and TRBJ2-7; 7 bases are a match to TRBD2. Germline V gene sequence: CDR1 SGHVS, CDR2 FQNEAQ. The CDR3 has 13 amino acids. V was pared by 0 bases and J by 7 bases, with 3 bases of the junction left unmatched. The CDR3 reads CASSLAGGREQYF. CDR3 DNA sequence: TGTGCCAGCAGCTTAGCGGGAGGGCGGGAGCAGTACTTC.

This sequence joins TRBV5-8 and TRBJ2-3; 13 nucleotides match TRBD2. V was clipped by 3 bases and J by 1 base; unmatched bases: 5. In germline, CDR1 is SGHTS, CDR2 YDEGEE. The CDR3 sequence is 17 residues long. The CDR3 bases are TGTGCCAGCAGCTCCGGACTAGCGGGAGTTGGCACAGATACGCAGTATTTT. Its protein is CASSSGLAGVGTDTQYF.

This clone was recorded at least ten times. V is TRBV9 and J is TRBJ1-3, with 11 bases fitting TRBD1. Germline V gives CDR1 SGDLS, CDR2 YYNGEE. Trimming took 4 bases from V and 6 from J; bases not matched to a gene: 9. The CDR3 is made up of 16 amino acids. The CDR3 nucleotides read TGTGCCAGCAGCTCCCCCGGGACAGGGGGGGCAAACACCATATATTTT. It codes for CASSSPGTGGANTIYF.

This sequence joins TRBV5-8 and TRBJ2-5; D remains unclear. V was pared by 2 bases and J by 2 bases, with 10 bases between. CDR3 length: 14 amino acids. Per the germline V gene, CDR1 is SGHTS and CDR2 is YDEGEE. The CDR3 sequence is CASSLGHRQETQYF. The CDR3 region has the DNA TGTGCCAGCAGCTTAGGTCACAGACAAGAGACCCAGTACTTC. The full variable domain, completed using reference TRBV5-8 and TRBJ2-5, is EAGVTQSPTHLIKTRGQQATLRCSPISGHTSVYWYQQALGLGLQFLLWYDEGEERNRGNFPPRFSGRQFPNYSSELNVNALELEDSALYLCASSLGHRQETQYFGPGTRLLVL.

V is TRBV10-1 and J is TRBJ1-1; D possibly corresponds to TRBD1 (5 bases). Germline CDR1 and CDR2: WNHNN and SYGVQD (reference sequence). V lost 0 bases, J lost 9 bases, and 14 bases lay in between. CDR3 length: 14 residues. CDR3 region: CASSESRGRAKAFF. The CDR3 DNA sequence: TGCGCCAGCAGTGAGTCGCGGGGACGGGCCAAAGCTTTCTTT.

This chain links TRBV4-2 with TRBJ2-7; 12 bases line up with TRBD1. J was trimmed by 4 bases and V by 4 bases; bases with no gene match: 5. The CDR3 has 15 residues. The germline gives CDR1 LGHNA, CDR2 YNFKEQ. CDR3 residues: CASSRGTGGTYEQYF. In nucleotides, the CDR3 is TGTGCCAGCAGCCGCGGGACAGGGGGCACATACGAGCAGTACTTC.

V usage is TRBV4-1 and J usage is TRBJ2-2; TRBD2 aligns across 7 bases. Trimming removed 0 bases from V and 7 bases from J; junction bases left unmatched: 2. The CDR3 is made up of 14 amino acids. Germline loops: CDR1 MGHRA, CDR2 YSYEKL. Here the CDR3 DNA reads TGCGCCAGCAGCCAAGATTGGGAGGGCGGGGAGCTGTTTTTT. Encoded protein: CASSQDWEGGELFF.

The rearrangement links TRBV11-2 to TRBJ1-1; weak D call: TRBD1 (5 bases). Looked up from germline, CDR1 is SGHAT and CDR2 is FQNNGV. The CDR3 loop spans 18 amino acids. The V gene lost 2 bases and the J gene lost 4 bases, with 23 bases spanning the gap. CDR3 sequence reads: CASSLRLSQGTAGTEAFF. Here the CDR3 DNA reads TGTGCCAGCAGCTTAAGATTGAGCCAGGGAACTGCTGGCACTGAAGCTTTCTTT.

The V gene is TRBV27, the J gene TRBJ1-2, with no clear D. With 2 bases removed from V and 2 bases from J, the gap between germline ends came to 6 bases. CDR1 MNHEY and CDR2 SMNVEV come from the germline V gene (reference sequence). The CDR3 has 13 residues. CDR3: CASSLTRNYGYTF. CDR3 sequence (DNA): TGTGCCAGCAGTTTAACCCGAAACTATGGCTACACCTTC.

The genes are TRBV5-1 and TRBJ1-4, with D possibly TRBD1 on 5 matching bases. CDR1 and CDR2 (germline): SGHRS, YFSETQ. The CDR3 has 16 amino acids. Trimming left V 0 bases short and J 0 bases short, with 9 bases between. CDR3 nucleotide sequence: TGCGCCAGCAGCTTGGGACAGTACTCAACTAATGAAAAACTGTTTTTT. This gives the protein CASSLGQYSTNEKLFF.

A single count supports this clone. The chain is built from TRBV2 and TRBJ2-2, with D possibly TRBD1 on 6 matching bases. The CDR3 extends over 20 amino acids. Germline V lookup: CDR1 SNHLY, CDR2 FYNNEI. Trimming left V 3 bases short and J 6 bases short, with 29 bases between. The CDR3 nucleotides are TGTGCCAGCAGTGAGGACCCCAGCAGTGCCGACAGGAGAAGGTCCGGGGAGCTGTTTTTT. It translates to CASSEDPSSADRRRSGELFF.

DNA for the CDR3: TGTGCCAGCAGTTACTCGTGGGACCAGCCCCAGCATTTT. Translation: CASSYSWDQPQHF. This chain links TRBV6-2 or TRBV6-3 with TRBJ1-5; the D gene is possibly TRBD1 (5 bases). Germline CDR1 reads MNHEY; CDR2 reads SVGEGT. The CDR3 has 13 amino acids. V lost 0 bases and J 7 bases, leaving 7 bases between the germline ends.

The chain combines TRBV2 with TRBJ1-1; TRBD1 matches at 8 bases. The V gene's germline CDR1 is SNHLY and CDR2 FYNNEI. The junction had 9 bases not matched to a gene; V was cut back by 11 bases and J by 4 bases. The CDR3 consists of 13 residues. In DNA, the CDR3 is TGTGCCTCACAGGGGGGGTGGGGCACTGAAGCTTTCTTT. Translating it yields CASQGGWGTEAFF.

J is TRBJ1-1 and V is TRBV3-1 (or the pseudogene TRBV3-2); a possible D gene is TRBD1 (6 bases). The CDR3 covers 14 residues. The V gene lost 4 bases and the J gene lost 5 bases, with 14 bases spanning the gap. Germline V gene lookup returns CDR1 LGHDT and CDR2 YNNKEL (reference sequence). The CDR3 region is CASSPRATGTEAFF. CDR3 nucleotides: TGTGCCAGCAGCCCCCGGGCCACAGGGACTGAAGCTTTCTTT.

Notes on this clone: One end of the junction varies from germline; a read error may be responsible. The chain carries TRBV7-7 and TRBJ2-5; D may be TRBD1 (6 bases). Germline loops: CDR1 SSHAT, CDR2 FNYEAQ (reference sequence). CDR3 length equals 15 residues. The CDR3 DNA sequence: TGTGCTAGCAGCTTTGGGACAACGTCGGAGGAGACCCAGTACTTC. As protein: CASSFGTTSEETQYF.

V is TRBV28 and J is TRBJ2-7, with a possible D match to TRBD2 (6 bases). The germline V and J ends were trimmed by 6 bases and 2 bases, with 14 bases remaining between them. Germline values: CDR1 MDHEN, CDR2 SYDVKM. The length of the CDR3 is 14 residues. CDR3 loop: CASSLGGTPYEQYF. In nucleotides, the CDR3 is TGTGCCAGCAGCCTCGGAGGGACCCCCTACGAGCAGTACTTC.

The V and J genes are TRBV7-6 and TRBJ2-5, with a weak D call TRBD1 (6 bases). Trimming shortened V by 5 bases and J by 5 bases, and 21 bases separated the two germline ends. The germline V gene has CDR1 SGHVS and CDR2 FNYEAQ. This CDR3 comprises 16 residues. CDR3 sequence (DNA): TGTGCCAGCAGCCTTAGAGGGGCGACAGGTGGGGAGACCCAGTACTTC. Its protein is CASSLRGATGGETQYF.

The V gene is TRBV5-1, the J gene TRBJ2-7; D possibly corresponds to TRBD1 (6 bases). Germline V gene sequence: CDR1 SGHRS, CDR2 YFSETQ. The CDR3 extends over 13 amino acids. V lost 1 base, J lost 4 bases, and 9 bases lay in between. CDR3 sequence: CASSLTQGYEQYF. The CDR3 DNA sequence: TGCGCCAGCAGCTTGACACAGGGTTACGAGCAGTACTTC.

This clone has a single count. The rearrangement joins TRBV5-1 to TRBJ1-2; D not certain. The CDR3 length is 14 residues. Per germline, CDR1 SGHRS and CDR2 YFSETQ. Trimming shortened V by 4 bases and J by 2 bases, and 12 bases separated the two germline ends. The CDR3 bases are TGCGCCAGCAGCCCGGACCCTCAGAACTATGGCTACACCTTC. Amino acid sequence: CASSPDPQNYGYTF.

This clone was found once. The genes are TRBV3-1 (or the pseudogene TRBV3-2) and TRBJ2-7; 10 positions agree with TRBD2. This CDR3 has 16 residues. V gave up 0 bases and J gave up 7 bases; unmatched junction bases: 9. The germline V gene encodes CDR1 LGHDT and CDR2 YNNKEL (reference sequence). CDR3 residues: CASSQDGSGRSREQYF. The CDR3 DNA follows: TGTGCCAGCAGCCAAGATGGTAGCGGGAGGTCACGAGAGCAGTACTTC.

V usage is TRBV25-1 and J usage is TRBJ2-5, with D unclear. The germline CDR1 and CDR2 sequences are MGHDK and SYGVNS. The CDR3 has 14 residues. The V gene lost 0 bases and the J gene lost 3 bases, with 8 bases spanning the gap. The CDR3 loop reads CASSEYGGKETQYF. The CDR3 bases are TGTGCCAGCAGTGAATATGGCGGTAAAGAGACCCAGTACTTC.

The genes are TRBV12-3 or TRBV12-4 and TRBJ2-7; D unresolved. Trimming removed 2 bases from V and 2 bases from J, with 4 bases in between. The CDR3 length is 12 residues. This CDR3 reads CASSLWTYEQYF. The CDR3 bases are TGTGCCAGCAGTTTATGGACCTACGAGCAGTACTTC.